The next 15 T cell receptor beta chains were all read from a single sample in a study of blood T cell repertoires in COVID-19. Assay: immunoSEQ multiplex PCR; the TCRdb copy retains only in-frame clones and omits some. The table includes about 260,000 clones, almost 85% detected once. The sequencing input was peripheral blood. Receptors were obtained from a woman over 75 with acute or convalescent COVID-19.

The chain couples TRBV4-2 to TRBJ2-6, with D unresolved. The germline gives CDR1 LGHNA, CDR2 YNFKEQ. This CDR3 spans 16 amino acids. Trimming cost V 8 bases and J 0 bases, with 14 bases left between them. CDR3 DNA sequence: TGTGCCAGCCGTGGGCAGTTCACCTCTGGGGCCAACGTCCTGACTTTC. The encoded protein is CASRGQFTSGANVLTF.

The chain uses TRBV12-5 and TRBJ2-5; 12 bases are a match to TRBD2. The CDR3 totals 15 residues. J was trimmed by 4 bases and V by 1 base; bases with no gene match: 1. Germline assignment: CDR1 LGHNT and CDR2 FRNRAP. CDR3 residues: CASGLASGGGETQYF. The DNA for the CDR3 is TGTGCTAGTGGTTTGGCTAGCGGGGGGGGAGAGACCCAGTACTTC.

The gene calls are TRBV11-2 and TRBJ2-1, with D maybe TRBD2 (5 bases). CDR1 and CDR2 (germline): SGHAT, FQNNGV. V lost 5 bases and J 7 bases, leaving 18 bases between the germline ends. The CDR3 has 15 residues. DNA for the CDR3: TGTGCCAGCAGCGGCCGGGGAGCCTATATGAATGAGCAGTTCTTC. This sequence encodes CASSGRGAYMNEQFF.

This clone showed up just once. This chain uses TRBV6-5 with TRBJ1-6; D may be TRBD1 (6 bases). This CDR3 region has 15 residues. Trimming cost V 6 bases and J 7 bases, with 16 bases left between them. Germline values: CDR1 MNHEY, CDR2 SVGAGI. CDR3 amino acids: CASRSPTGWNSPLHF. CDR3 DNA: TGTGCCAGCAGGTCACCGACAGGTTGGAATTCACCCCTCCACTTT.

This chain uses TRBV14 with TRBJ2-7, with TRBD2 matching 7 bases. The ends lost 1 base at V and 2 bases at J; junction bases unmatched: 17. This CDR3 region has 19 residues. Germline V gives CDR1 SGHDN, CDR2 FVKESK. The CDR3 bases are TGTGCCAGCAGCCAAGTTACTAGTTGGGGGGGGAGGAGCACCTACGAGCAGTACTTC. It is translated as CASSQVTSWGGRSTYEQYF. The full variable domain, in which reference TRBV14 and TRBJ2-7 provide the parts outside the CDR3, is EAGVTQFPSHSVIEKGQTVTLRCDPISGHDNLYWYRRVMGKEIKFLLHFVKESKQDESGMPNNRFLAERTGGTYSTLKVQPAELEDSGVYFCASSQVTSWGGRSTYEQYFGPGTRLTVT.

V is TRBV18 and J is TRBJ2-1; D is unclear. CDR1 is KGHSH and CDR2 is LQKENI in the germline V gene. This CDR3 comprises 12 residues. The ends were cut back, 1 base at V and 7 bases at J, with 5 bases in the middle. CDR3: CASSPLRNEQFF. DNA of the CDR3: TGTGCCAGCTCACCACTACGGAATGAGCAGTTCTTC.

This chain links TRBV11-1 with TRBJ2-7; tentatively, D is TRBD2 (5 bases). The V gene's germline CDR1 is SGHAT and CDR2 FQDESV (reference sequence). V shed 5 bases and J shed 0 bases, with 8 bases lying between them. The CDR3 is 13 residues long. The CDR3: CASSPGISYEQYF. The CDR3 DNA reads as TGTGCCAGCAGCCCCGGGATCTCCTACGAGCAGTACTTC. Filled out from reference TRBV11-1 and TRBJ2-7, the complete variable domain reads EAEVAQSPRYKITEKSQAVAFWCDPISGHATLYWYRQILGQGPELLVQFQDESVVDDSQLPKDRFSAERLKGVDSTLKIQPAELGDSAMYLCASSPGISYEQYFGPGTRLTVT.

For the CDR3, the DNA is TGTGCCAGCAGTCGCGGGGCCCTGGGAGAAGAGACCCAGTACTTC. This encodes CASSRGALGEETQYF. The gene calls are TRBV28 and TRBJ2-5; possibly TRBD2 for D (6 bases). Germline V CDR1 and CDR2: MDHEN, SYDVKM. The CDR3 covers 15 residues. V was cut by 5 bases and J by 3 bases, with 16 bases left in between. The whole variable domain, remainder taken from reference TRBV28 and TRBJ2-5, is DVKVTQSSRYLVKRTGEKVFLECVQDMDHENMFWYRQDPGLGLRLIYFSYDVKMKEKGDIPEGYSVSREKKERFSLILESASTNQTSMYLCASSRGALGEETQYFGPGTRLLVL.

J is TRBJ2-5 and V is TRBV6-6, with 12 bases lining up with TRBD2. The CDR3 is 16 residues long. Germline values: CDR1 MNHNY, CDR2 SVGAGI (reference sequence). J lost 7 bases, V lost 5 bases, and 11 bases had no gene match. The DNA of the CDR3 is TGTGCCAGCAGTCGAAGCTCTAGCGGGGGGGAGGTGACCCAGTACTTC. Its translation is CASSRSSSGGEVTQYF.

The V and J genes are TRBV3-1 (or the pseudogene TRBV3-2) and TRBJ2-5; 8 bases are a match to TRBD2. The CDR3 covers 15 residues. Germline V gene data show CDR1 as LGHDT and CDR2 as YNNKEL (reference sequence). The trim removed 4 bases at V and 5 bases at J, leaving 9 bases unmatched. The CDR3: CASSLSAGVSETQYF. Here the CDR3 DNA reads TGTGCCAGCAGCCTCTCAGCGGGAGTATCGGAGACCCAGTACTTC.

In the case of this clone: This same CDR3 is encoded by further DNA sequences in the sample. The V gene is TRBV6-5, the J gene TRBJ1-1, with 9 bases aligning to TRBD1. The J segment lost 0 bases and the V segment lost 6 bases, leaving 5 bases of the junction unmatched. The CDR3 sequence is 15 residues long. In germline, CDR1 is MNHEY, CDR2 SVGAGI. The CDR3 region is CASSLNRGLNTEAFF. The CDR3 nucleotides read TGTGCCAGCAGCCTCAACAGGGGGCTGAACACTGAAGCTTTCTTT.

This clone has a single count. This rearrangement joins TRBV19 to TRBJ1-5; a weak D match, TRBD1 (6 bases). This CDR3 has 17 residues. Per germline, CDR1 LNHDA and CDR2 SQIVND (reference sequence). The V and J ends lost 7 bases and 0 bases respectively, with 19 bases between them. The CDR3 loop reads CASTLGGTTYSNQPQHF. CDR3 DNA: TGTGCCAGTACTCTCGGTGGGACAACATATAGCAATCAGCCCCAGCATTTT. The full variable domain, in which reference TRBV19 and TRBJ1-5 provide the parts outside the CDR3, is DGGITQSPKYLFRKEGQNVTLSCEQNLNHDAMYWYRQDPGQGLRLIYYSQIVNDFQKGDIAEGYSVSREKKESFPLTVTSAQKNPTAFYLCASTLGGTTYSNQPQHFGDGTRLSIL.

V and J are TRBV7-9 and TRBJ1-2, with unresolved D. CDR3 length: 12 amino acids. Trimming took 5 bases from V and 7 from J, leaving 11 bases between them. Looked up from germline, CDR1 is SEHNR and CDR2 is FQNEAQ (reference sequence). CDR3 loop: CASSAPSRGYTF. The CDR3 nucleotides read TGTGCCAGCAGCGCGCCTAGCCGTGGCTACACCTTC.

The chain carries TRBV7-3 and TRBJ1-1; D call uncertain. This CDR3 has 15 residues. CDR1 SGHTA and CDR2 FQGTGA come from the germline V gene. V was clipped by 5 bases and J by 5 bases, with 18 bases between them. In nucleotides, the CDR3 is TGTGCCAGCAGCGGAGGTCCCGGGCGAGGAACTGAAGCTTTCTTT. Encoded protein: CASSGGPGRGTEAFF. Complete variable domain (other parts from reference TRBV7-3 and TRBJ1-1): GAGVSQTPSNKVTEKGKYVELRCDPISGHTALYWYRQSLGQGPEFLIYFQGTGAADDSGLPNDRFFAVRPEGSVSTLKIQRTERGDSAVYLCASSGGPGRGTEAFFGQGTRLTVV.

The chain is built from TRBV11-2 and TRBJ1-6, with 7 bases fitting TRBD1. The CDR3 is 15 amino acids. After removal of 1 base from V and 7 bases from J, the junction contained 4 bases not matched to a gene. CDR1 SGHAT and CDR2 FQNNGV come from the germline V gene. CDR3 amino acids: CASSLAGTENSPLHF. The CDR3 DNA reads as TGTGCCAGCAGCTTAGCCGGGACAGAGAATTCACCCCTCCACTTT.